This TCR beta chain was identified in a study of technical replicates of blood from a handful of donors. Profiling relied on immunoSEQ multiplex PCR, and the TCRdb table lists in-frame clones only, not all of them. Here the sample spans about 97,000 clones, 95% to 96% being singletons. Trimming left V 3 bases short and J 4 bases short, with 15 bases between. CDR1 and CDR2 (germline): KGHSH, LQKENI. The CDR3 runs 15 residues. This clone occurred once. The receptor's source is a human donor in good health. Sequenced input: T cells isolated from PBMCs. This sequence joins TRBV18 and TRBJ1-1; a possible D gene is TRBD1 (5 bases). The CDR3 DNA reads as TGTGCCAGCTCACCCCTAGGAGGGGTGAGCACTGAAGCTTTCTTT. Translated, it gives CASSPLGGVSTEAFF.